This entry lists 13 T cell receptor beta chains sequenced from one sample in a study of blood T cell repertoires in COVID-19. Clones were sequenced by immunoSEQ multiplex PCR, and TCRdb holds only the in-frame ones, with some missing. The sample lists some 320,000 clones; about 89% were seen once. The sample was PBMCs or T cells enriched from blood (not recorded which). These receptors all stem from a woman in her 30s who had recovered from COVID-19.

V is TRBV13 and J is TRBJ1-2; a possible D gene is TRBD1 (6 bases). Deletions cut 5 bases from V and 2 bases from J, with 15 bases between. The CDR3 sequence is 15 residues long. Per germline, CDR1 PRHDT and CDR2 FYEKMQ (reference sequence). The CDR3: CASSQSDRSNYGYTF. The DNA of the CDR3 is TGTGCCAGCAGCCAATCGGACAGATCCAACTATGGCTACACCTTC.

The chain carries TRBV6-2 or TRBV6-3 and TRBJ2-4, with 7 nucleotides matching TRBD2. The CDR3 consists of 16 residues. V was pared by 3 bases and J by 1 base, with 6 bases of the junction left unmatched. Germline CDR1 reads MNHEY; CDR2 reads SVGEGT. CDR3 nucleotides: TGTGCCAGCAGTTATTCGCGGGGGTCGGCCAAAAACATTCAGTACTTC. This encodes CASSYSRGSAKNIQYF.

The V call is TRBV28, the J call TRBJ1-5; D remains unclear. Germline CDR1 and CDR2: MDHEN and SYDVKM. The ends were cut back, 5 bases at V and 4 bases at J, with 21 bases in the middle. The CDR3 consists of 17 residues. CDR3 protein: CASSPAPSRGRNQPQHF. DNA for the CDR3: TGTGCCAGCAGTCCCGCCCCCAGTCGCGGGAGAAATCAGCCCCAGCATTTT.

The CDR3 here is CASSILDSASPQYF. CDR3 nucleotide sequence: TGTGCCAGTAGTATCCTAGACAGCGCTAGTCCGCAGTACTTC. This chain uses TRBV19 with TRBJ2-7; D is perhaps TRBD1 (5 bases). The CDR3 is made up of 14 amino acids. Germline V gene sequence: CDR1 LNHDA, CDR2 SQIVND (reference sequence). Between the trimmed V and J ends, which lost 3 bases and 9 bases, there was a span of 18 bases. Complete variable domain (other parts from reference TRBV19 and TRBJ2-7): DGGITQSPKYLFRKEGQNVTLSCEQNLNHDAMYWYRQDPGQGLRLIYYSQIVNDFQKGDIAEGYSVSREKKESFPLTVTSAQKNPTAFYLCASSILDSASPQYFGPGTRLTVT.

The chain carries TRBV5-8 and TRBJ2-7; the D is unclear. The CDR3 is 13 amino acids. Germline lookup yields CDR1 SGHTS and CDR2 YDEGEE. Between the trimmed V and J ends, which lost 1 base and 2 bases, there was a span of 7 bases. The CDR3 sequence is CASSLFTAYEQYF. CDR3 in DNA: TGTGCCAGCAGCTTGTTTACAGCCTACGAGCAGTACTTC.

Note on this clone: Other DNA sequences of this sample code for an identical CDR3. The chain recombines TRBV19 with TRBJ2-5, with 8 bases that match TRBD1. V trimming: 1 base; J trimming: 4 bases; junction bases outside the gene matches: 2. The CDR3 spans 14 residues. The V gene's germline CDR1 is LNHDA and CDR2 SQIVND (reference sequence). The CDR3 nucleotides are TGTGCCAGTAGTATAGCAGGGGGCCTAGAGACCCAGTACTTC. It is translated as CASSIAGGLETQYF.

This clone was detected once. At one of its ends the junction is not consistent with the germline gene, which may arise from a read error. The CDR3 region is CASTLDLSGYGYTF. The CDR3 DNA follows: TGTGCCAGCACCTTGGACCTATCCGGCTATGGCTACACCTTC. The J gene is TRBJ1-2, the V gene TRBV5-8; D not certain. The CDR3 loop spans 14 amino acids. The germline V gene has CDR1 SGHTS and CDR2 YDEGEE.

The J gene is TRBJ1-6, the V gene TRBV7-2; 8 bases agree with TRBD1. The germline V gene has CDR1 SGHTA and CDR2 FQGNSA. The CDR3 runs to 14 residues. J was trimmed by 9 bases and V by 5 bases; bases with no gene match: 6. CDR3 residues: CASSGTGGSSPLHF. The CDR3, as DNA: TGTGCCAGCAGCGGTACAGGGGGTAGTTCACCCCTCCACTTT.

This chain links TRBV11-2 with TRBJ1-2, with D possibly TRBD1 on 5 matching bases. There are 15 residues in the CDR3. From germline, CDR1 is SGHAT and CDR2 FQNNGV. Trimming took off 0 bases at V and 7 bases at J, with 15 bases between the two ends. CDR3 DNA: TGTGCCAGCAGCTTAGATTCTGGCAGGGCAGGTGGCTACACCTTC. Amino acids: CASSLDSGRAGGYTF.

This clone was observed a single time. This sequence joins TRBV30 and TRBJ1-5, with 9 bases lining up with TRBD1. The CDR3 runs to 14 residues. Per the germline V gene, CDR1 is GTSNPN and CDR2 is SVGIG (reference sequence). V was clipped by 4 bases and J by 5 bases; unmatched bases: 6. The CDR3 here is CAWTETGGYQPQHF. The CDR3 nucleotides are TGTGCCTGGACAGAGACAGGGGGATATCAGCCCCAGCATTTT. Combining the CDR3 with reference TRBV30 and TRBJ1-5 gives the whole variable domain SQTIHQWPATLVQPVGSPLSLECTVEGTSNPNLYWYRQAAGRGLQLLFYSVGIGQISSEVPQNLSASRPQDRQFILSSKKLLLSDSGFYLCAWTETGGYQPQHFGDGTRLSIL.

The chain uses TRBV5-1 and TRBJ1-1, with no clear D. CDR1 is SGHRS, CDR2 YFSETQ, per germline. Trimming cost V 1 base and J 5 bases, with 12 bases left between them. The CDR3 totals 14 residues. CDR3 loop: CASSLTLGRTEAFF. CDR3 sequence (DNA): TGCGCCAGCAGCTTGACTTTAGGGAGAACTGAAGCTTTCTTT.

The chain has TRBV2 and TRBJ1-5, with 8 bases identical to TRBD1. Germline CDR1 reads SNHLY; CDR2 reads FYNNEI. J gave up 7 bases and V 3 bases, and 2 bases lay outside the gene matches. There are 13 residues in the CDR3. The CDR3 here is CASSDSGGQPQHF. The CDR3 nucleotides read TGTGCCAGCAGTGACTCAGGGGGCCAGCCCCAGCATTTT.

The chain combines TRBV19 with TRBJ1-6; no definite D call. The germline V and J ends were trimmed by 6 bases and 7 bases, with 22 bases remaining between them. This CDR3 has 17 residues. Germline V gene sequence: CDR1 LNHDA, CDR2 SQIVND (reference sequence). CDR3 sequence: CASRALRPTSWNSPLHF. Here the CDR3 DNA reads TGTGCCAGTAGAGCGCTTCGGCCGACTTCATGGAATTCACCCCTCCACTTT.